These T cell receptor beta chains were read from a single sample in a study of chemoradiotherapy in HPV16-positive cancers. The method was immunoSEQ multiplex PCR; TCRdb's version includes in-frame clones alone and lacks a portion of them. Of about 1,600 clones in the sample, 70% to 80% were seen once. This specimen consisted of tumor tissue, obtained from a patient who underwent chemoradiotherapy. These receptors were obtained from a human donor with HPV-associated anogenital cancer. Both conserved end residues are part of each CDR3. The order of the fields is clone size, J gene, V gene, D gene, CDR3 DNA, CDR3 protein. A D gene is named only where the DNA matches it firmly. Rows may omit the clone size; those that give it use once, few, many or a size class.

.	TRBJ1-6	TRBV4-2	.	TGTGCCAGCAGCCAAGGAGAGAGCTCCTATAATTCACCCCTCCACTTT	CASSQGESSYNSPLHF
.	TRBJ2-5	TRBV11-1	TRBD2	TGTGCCAGCTGCAGACTAGCTCCATTGGGCGAGACCCAGTACTTC	CASCRLAPLGETQYF
.	TRBJ1-5	TRBV7-6	.	TGTGCCAGCAGTCCCTTCGAGAATCAGCCCCAGCATTTT	CASSPFENQPQHF
.	TRBJ1-3	TRBV10-2	.	TGCGCCAGCAGTGACGGTGGAAACACCATATATTTT	CASSDGGNTIYF
.	TRBJ2-1	TRBV6-5	.	TGTGCCAGCAGCGCCACCGATGGAGAGCAGTTCTTC	CASSATDGEQFF
.	TRBJ1-5	TRBV29-1	TRBD1	TGCAGCGCCAAAACCGGGACAGGGGTCGGGTCCCAGCATTTT	CSAKTGTGVGSQHF
.	TRBJ2-3	TRBV4-1	TRBD2	TGCGCCAGCAGCCATAAAGTTCCGGGACTAGTCGCAGATACGCAGTATTTT	CASSHKVPGLVADTQYF
.	TRBJ2-1	TRBV10-3	TRBD2	TGTGCCATCAGTGAGTCCCCCCCTAGCGGGGGATCCTACAATGAGCAGTTCTTC	CAISESPPSGGSYNEQFF
.	TRBJ2-2	TRBV5-1	TRBD2	TGCGCCAGCAGCTTGGGTTTAGCGGGAGGGCCTATCGGGGAGCTGTTTTTT	CASSLGLAGGPIGELFF
.	TRBJ1-6	TRBV5-6	TRBD1	TGTGCCAGCAGCTTCCGGGACAGCCCTTATAATTCACCCCTCCACTTT	CASSFRDSPYNSPLHF
.	TRBJ2-5	TRBV7-2	.	TGTGCCAGCAGCTTAGGAGGGGGTAGGGGCCAAGAGACCCAGTACTTC	CASSLGGGRGQETQYF
once	TRBJ2-5	TRBV7-2	TRBD2	TGTGCCAGCAGCCCGCGGACTAGCACGGAGACCCAGTACTTC	CASSPRTSTETQYF
.	TRBJ1-1	TRBV14	.	TGTGCCAGCAGCCAAGAACTCGCCGTAAACACTGAAGCTTTCTTT	CASSQELAVNTEAFF
.	TRBJ2-5	TRBV5-1	TRBD1	TGCGCCAGCAGCTTGGTTGGGACAGGGAGAGGAGAGACCCAGTACTTC	CASSLVGTGRGETQYF
.	TRBJ2-2	TRBV7-9	TRBD2	TGTGCCAGCAGCTTTAGCGGGAGGGCCGTGGCCGGGGAGCTGTTTTTT	CASSFSGRAVAGELFF
.	TRBJ2-2	TRBV5-5	TRBD1	TGTGCCAGCAGCTTCGTGGGGGGACAGGGGGCGGAAACCGGGGAGCTGTTTTTT	CASSFVGGQGAETGELFF
.	TRBJ2-5	TRBV20-1	.	TGCAGTGCTAGCCAAGAGACCCAGTACTTC	CSASQETQYF
.	TRBJ2-3	TRBV6-4	.	TGTGCCAGCAGTGACGGGTCCACAGATACGCAGTATTTT	CASSDGSTDTQYF
.	TRBJ2-3	TRBV7-6	TRBD1	TGTGCCAGCAGCATACAGGGGAACGGGGATACGCAGTATTTT	CASSIQGNGDTQYF
few	TRBJ1-1	TRBV6-6	.	TGTGCCAGCGGGCATTTTGAAGCTTTCTTT	CASGHFEAFF
.	TRBJ2-1	TRBV6-4	TRBD2	TGTGCCAGCAGTGACGGACTAGCTGCTCACAATGAGCAGTTCTTC	CASSDGLAAHNEQFF
.	TRBJ2-7	TRBV5-1	.	TGCGCCAGCAGCTTGGGTGGGGGCTCCTACGAGCAGTACTTC	CASSLGGGSYEQYF
once	TRBJ2-2	TRBV7-3	TRBD2	TGTGCCAGCAGCCCTCAGGGCGGGGGGGCTCCGGAGCTGTTTTTT	CASSPQGGGAPELFF
.	TRBJ1-5	TRBV10-3	.	TGTGCCATCAGTGAGTCGGGCGGGATTTTTCAGCCCCAGCATTTT	CAISESGGIFQPQHF
.	TRBJ1-2	TRBV29-1	.	TGCAGCGTTGAAGATTCGGGGAGCTATGGCTACACCTTC	CSVEDSGSYGYTF
.	TRBJ1-1	TRBV4-2	.	TGTGCCAGCAGCCAAGATATGTTGGGCAGGCTCATGGGGGCTTTCTTT	CASSQDMLGRLMGAFF
.	TRBJ2-7	TRBV14	.	TGTGCCAGCAGCCAAGATCAACGGAGAAACTCCTACGAGCAGTACTTC	CASSQDQRRNSYEQYF
once	TRBJ2-4	TRBV11-3	.	TGTGCCAGTACAACAGGTGGGGAGTTAGCCAAAAACATTCAGTACTTC	CASTTGGELAKNIQYF
.	TRBJ2-7	TRBV7-3	TRBD2	TGTGCCAGCAGCTTACTAGCGGGGGACTACGAGCAGTACTTC	CASSLLAGDYEQYF
.	TRBJ1-2	TRBV7-2	.	TGTGCCAGCAGCTTAGGACCGAGTAACTATGGCTACACCTTC	CASSLGPSNYGYTF
.	TRBJ1-1	TRBV7-9	.	TGTGCCAGCTCCAGCCCGAACACTGAAGCTTTCTTT	CASSSPNTEAFF
.	TRBJ2-6	TRBV4-2	TRBD1	TGTGCCAGCAGCCAAGACCGGGACAGGGGCTCTGGGGCCAACGTCCTGACTTTC	CASSQDRDRGSGANVLTF
few	TRBJ2-1	TRBV28	.	TGTGCCAGCAGTCCGTCGGACCCAAAAGGCCACAATGAGCAGTTCTTC	CASSPSDPKGHNEQFF
.	TRBJ2-3	TRBV6-4	.	TGTGCCAGCAGTGACAGAGGGGAGTCAGATACGCAGTATTTT	CASSDRGESDTQYF
.	TRBJ2-5	TRBV27	.	TGTGCCAGCATCCATGAGGAGACCCAGTACTTC	CASIHEETQYF
.	TRBJ2-1	TRBV7-9	TRBD2	TGTGCCAGCACCTTAGGGGACTATACTGAGCAGTTCTTC	CASTLGDYTEQFF
.	TRBJ1-4	TRBV4-3	.	TGCGCCAGCAGCCCGAACAGTGCAACTAATGAAAAACTGTTTTTT	CASSPNSATNEKLFF
.	TRBJ1-2	TRBV19	.	TGTGCCAGTAGTATAGAAGGAAGGATGAGTTATGGCTACACCTTC	CASSIEGRMSYGYTF
.	TRBJ1-2	TRBV19	TRBD1	TGTGCCAGTAGAGCCGGGACAGGGGTCGGTGGCTACACCTTC	CASRAGTGVGGYTF